This T cell receptor (beta chain) is drawn from a study of blood T cell repertoires in COVID-19. Study in general: Collection of acute and convalescent COVID-19 samples took place in the United States, Italy and Spain. Sources were T cells, B-cell-depleted T cells, or PBMCs; the material itself was cDNA or gDNA.

In the original processing: For nucleated cells, counts were estimated from reference gene primer amplification. Clones were sequenced by immunoSEQ multiplex PCR, and TCRdb holds only the in-frame ones, with some missing. V and J calls and clone size are copied from that table; D and trimming were computed from the DNA. The sample records approximately 160,000 clones, 86% being singletons. Trimming cost V 0 bases and J 3 bases, with 15 bases left between them. This CDR3 spans 16 amino acids. CDR1 is SGHTS and CDR2 is YDEGEE in the germline V gene. The receptor was isolated from a man aged 45 to 65 with active or convalescent COVID-19. The specimen sequenced was peripheral blood. The gene calls are TRBV5-8 and TRBJ2-5, with a weak D call TRBD2 (6 bases). The CDR3, as DNA: TGTGCCAGCAGCTTGGTATATCGGGGCGGGGAAGAGACCCAGTACTTC. Translation: CASSLVYRGGEETQYF.